The 18 T cell receptor beta chains below come from one sample, sequenced in a study of blood T cell repertoires in COVID-19. Assay used: immunoSEQ multiplex PCR; TCRdb lists only in-frame clones, some missing. Of about 230,000 clones in the sample, 75% to 85% are singletons; the top ten hold roughly 8%. Sequenced: peripheral blood. These receptors originate from a woman aged 80 or over with COVID-19, enrolled during active disease.

CDR3 DNA: TGTGCTAGTGGTTTGGTAAAGAAGTCCGGGACTAGCGTTCATAGCACAGATACGCAGTATTTT. The encoded protein is CASGLVKKSGTSVHSTDTQYF. The chain employs TRBV12-5 and TRBJ2-3, with 10 bases that match TRBD2. Germline CDR1 LGHNT, CDR2 FRNRAP. Trimming cost V 0 bases and J 0 bases; bases outside gene matches: 15. The CDR3 has 21 residues.

This chain's CDR3 is CAILTGGTEAFF. CDR3 DNA: TGTGCCATTCTGACTGGGGGGACTGAAGCTTTCTTT. The gene calls are TRBV2 and TRBJ1-1, with a weak D call TRBD1 (5 bases). Looked up from germline, CDR1 is SNHLY and CDR2 is FYNNEI. CDR3 length equals 12 residues. Trimming took off 10 bases at V and 5 bases at J, with 14 bases between the two ends.

This clone was found a few times. This chain connects TRBV5-1 to TRBJ2-3; no definite D call. The CDR3 spans 13 residues. Per germline, CDR1 SGHRS and CDR2 YFSETQ. V lost 0 bases and J 2 bases, leaving 4 bases between the germline ends. CDR3 loop: CASSLGLTDTQYF. Here the CDR3 DNA reads TGCGCCAGCAGCTTGGGACTCACAGATACGCAGTATTTT.

The V gene is TRBV4-1, the J gene TRBJ1-6; possibly TRBD1 for D (5 bases). Germline V lookup: CDR1 MGHRA, CDR2 YSYEKL. V was pared by 0 bases and J by 8 bases, with 17 bases between. The CDR3 extends over 17 amino acids. CDR3 DNA: TGCGCCAGCAGCCAAGACTTTAGGGCCCCGGGGGATTCACCCCTCCACTTT. Amino acids: CASSQDFRAPGDSPLHF.

This rearrangement joins TRBV7-9 to TRBJ2-3; 10 nucleotides line up with TRBD2. The CDR3 totals 17 residues. CDR1 and CDR2 from the germline V gene are SEHNR and FQNEAQ (reference sequence). V shed 2 bases and J 4 bases; nucleotides not matched to a gene: 9. This chain's CDR3 is CASSLIGTSGVPDTQYF. In nucleotides, the CDR3 is TGTGCCAGCAGCTTAATTGGTACTAGCGGGGTCCCAGATACGCAGTATTTT.

V is TRBV4-1 and J is TRBJ1-1; D call uncertain. V was pared by 1 base and J by 4 bases, with 10 bases between. Germline V gene sequence: CDR1 MGHRA, CDR2 YSYEKL. The CDR3 has 14 residues. Here the CDR3 reads CASSQGPWATEAFF. The CDR3 coding sequence is TGCGCCAGCAGCCAAGGACCTTGGGCCACTGAAGCTTTCTTT.

This clone was detected only a few times. This chain joins TRBV7-8 and TRBJ2-5; no definite D call. There are 15 residues in the CDR3. The germline V gene encodes CDR1 SGHVS and CDR2 FQNEAQ. Trimming left V 2 bases short and J 3 bases short, with 13 bases between. In DNA, the CDR3 is TGTGCCAGCAGCTTATTCGGGTTACTCGAAGAGACCCAGTACTTC. Translation: CASSLFGLLEETQYF.

This clone was seen only a few times. J is TRBJ2-7 and V is TRBV4-3, with 10 bases lining up with TRBD1. The CDR3 totals 13 residues. The V and J ends lost 4 bases and 3 bases, in that order; junction bases with no gene match: 0. Germline V gene data show CDR1 as LGHNA and CDR2 as YSLEER. The CDR3 loop reads CASSRDRGYEQYF. DNA for the CDR3: TGCGCCAGCAGCCGGGACAGGGGCTACGAGCAGTACTTC.

J is TRBJ1-5 and V is TRBV29-1; D is ambiguous. This CDR3 comprises 12 residues. Germline V lookup: CDR1 SQVTM, CDR2 ANQGSEA. V was trimmed by 7 bases and J by 4 bases, leaving 11 bases between them. CDR3 sequence reads: CSAATGNQPQHF. Here the CDR3 DNA reads TGCAGCGCTGCGACGGGGAATCAGCCCCAGCATTTT. Using reference TRBV29-1 and TRBJ1-5 for the parts outside the CDR3, the full variable domain is SAVISQKPSRDICQRGTSLTIQCQVDSQVTMMFWYRQQPGQSLTLIATANQGSEATYESGFVIDKFPISRPNLTFSTLTVSNMSPEDSSIYLCSAATGNQPQHFGDGTRLSIL.

V is TRBV5-1 and J is TRBJ1-2; D gene unclear. CDR3 size: 14 residues. The germline V gene encodes CDR1 SGHRS and CDR2 YFSETQ. V was pared by 4 bases and J by 4 bases, with 14 bases between. CDR3 in DNA: TGCGCCAGCAGCCCCGGAGGGAATACCTATGGCTACACCTTC. This codes for CASSPGGNTYGYTF.

The V gene is TRBV5-1, the J gene TRBJ2-1, with a tentative D call TRBD1 (5 bases). Germline assignment: CDR1 SGHRS and CDR2 YFSETQ. The ends were cut back, 6 bases at V and 6 bases at J, with 19 bases in the middle. The CDR3 runs to 15 residues. CDR3 sequence (DNA): TGCGCCAGCACTACTCTCCCGGCCGACAGCAATGAGCAGTTCTTC. Protein sequence: CASTTLPADSNEQFF.

The CDR3 nucleotides are TGTGCCAGCAGTGAAGCAAACATTCAGTACTTC. It codes for CASSEANIQYF. V usage is TRBV12-3 or TRBV12-4 and J usage is TRBJ2-4; D is ambiguous. CDR3 length: 11 residues. Trimming removed 5 bases at V and 6 bases at J, with 5 bases between.

This chain joins TRBV10-3 and TRBJ1-1, with 7 nucleotides matching TRBD1. The CDR3 is made up of 13 amino acids. Germline V gene lookup returns CDR1 ENHRY and CDR2 SYGVKD. V shed 5 bases, J shed 14 bases, and the junction held 14 bases outside the gene matches. The CDR3 nucleotides are TGTGCCATCAGTAGGGGACAGCTAGGTTCAGGGTTCTTT. Translation gives CAISRGQLGSGFF.

V gene TRBV19 combines with J gene TRBJ2-1; 7 bases are shared with TRBD1. The CDR3 covers 16 residues. Trimming cost V 3 bases and J 0 bases; bases outside gene matches: 5. Germline V gene lookup returns CDR1 LNHDA and CDR2 SQIVND (reference sequence). This chain's CDR3 is CASSIKGGRSYNEQFF. The CDR3 region has the DNA TGTGCCAGTAGTATTAAAGGGGGCCGCTCCTACAATGAGCAGTTCTTC.

The table lists this clone with a few counts. The chain has TRBV10-3 and TRBJ1-3; no reliable D call. The ends were cut back, 5 bases at V and 4 bases at J, with 18 bases in the middle. This CDR3 is 16 amino acids long. Germline-derived CDR1 and CDR2 are ENHRY and SYGVKD. As DNA, the CDR3 is TGTGCCATCAGTAACTCACCCGGCAGGCTAGGAAACACCATATATTTT. Protein: CAISNSPGRLGNTIYF.

V and J are TRBV30 and TRBJ2-7, with 9 bases fitting TRBD2. The trim removed 3 bases at V and 4 bases at J, leaving 7 bases unmatched. In germline, CDR1 is GTSNPN, CDR2 SVGIG (reference sequence). The CDR3 spans 14 residues. CDR3 DNA: TGTGCCTGGAGAACCAGCGGGGGGTGGTACGAGCAGTACTTC. It encodes CAWRTSGGWYEQYF.

The gene calls are TRBV3-1 (or the pseudogene TRBV3-2) and TRBJ1-2, with D possibly being TRBD1 (5 bases). This CDR3 comprises 13 residues. Germline lookup yields CDR1 LGHDT and CDR2 YNNKEL (reference sequence). V lost 7 bases, J lost 4 bases, and 13 bases lay in between. DNA of the CDR3: TGTGCCAGCATCGGACATCCGGCCTATGGCTACACCTTC. Amino acid sequence: CASIGHPAYGYTF.

The chain recombines TRBV6-5 with TRBJ1-5; 7 bases are a match to TRBD1. CDR1 is MNHEY, CDR2 SVGAGI, per germline. The CDR3 is 15 amino acids. Losses at the gene ends were 10 bases for V and 5 bases for J; bases not matched to a gene: 14. The CDR3 protein is CAIRTGQLLDQPQHF. The CDR3 nucleotides read TGTGCCATAAGAACGGGACAGCTGCTGGATCAGCCCCAGCATTTT.